This T cell receptor (beta chain) comes out of a study of identical twins. Deletions cut 2 bases from V and 9 bases from J, with 11 bases between. The CDR3 contains 13 residues. This clonotype was seen many times. What it binds is not known. TCRdb reanalysed the 5' RACE reads using MiXCR and keeps one entry per CDR3 protein. The sample has roughly 350,000 distinct CDR3 sequences; around 9.7% are singletons. Study-level findings and limits: High-abundance cord blood beta clonotypes had fewer insertions; memory repertoires showed none.

This clonotype originated in a woman aged 45-60 years in good health. Sequenced sample: naive T cells sorted from blood. This sequence joins TRBV12-3 or TRBV12-4 and TRBJ2-1; the D gene is possibly TRBD1 (5 bases). CDR3 sequence: CASSLFVRGEQFF. The CDR3 DNA is TGTGCCAGCAGTTTATTTGTTAGGGGTGAGCAGTTCTTC.